Listed below are T cell receptor beta chains from one sample, sequenced in a study of blood T cell repertoires in COVID-19. TCRdb's copy holds only in-frame clones and misses some; the assay was immunoSEQ multiplex PCR. This repertoire shows over 100,000 clones, 70% to 90% found once; its top ten account for approximately 1.5%. Input material: peripheral blood. These TCRs come from a man aged 35 to 55 with acute or convalescent COVID-19. CDR3s include the opening cysteine and the closing phenylalanine or tryptophan. D genes are given only for firm matches. The size field is filled for only some rows; it gives once, few, many or a size class.

j_call | v_call | clone_size | d_call | cdr3_aa | cdr3_nt
TRBJ2-1 | TRBV28 | - | - | CATHSGIYNEQFF | TGTGCCACCCATAGCGGAATATACAATGAGCAGTTCTTC
TRBJ1-1 | TRBV29-1 | - | TRBD1 | CSVGRGQANTEAFF | TGCAGCGTTGGAAGGGGGCAGGCGAACACTGAAGCTTTCTTT
TRBJ1-1 | TRBV7-3 | - | - | CASSHGEDTEAFF | TGTGCCAGCAGCCACGGTGAGGACACTGAAGCTTTCTTT
TRBJ2-3 | TRBV5-4 | once | TRBD1 | CASSLEGASTDTQYF | TGTGCCAGCAGCTTGGAGGGGGCGAGCACAGATACGCAGTATTTT
TRBJ1-4 | TRBV16 | - | - | CASQNRDTNEKLFF | TGTGCCAGCCAGAACAGGGACACTAATGAAAAACTGTTTTTT
TRBJ2-3 | TRBV2 | - | - | CASSEITAGTDTQYF | TGTGCCAGCAGTGAAATCACAGCGGGCACAGATACGCAGTATTTT
TRBJ1-1 | TRBV5-5 | - | - | CASSLWTLQGNTEAFF | TGTGCCAGCAGCTTGTGGACACTACAAGGGAACACTGAAGCTTTCTTT
TRBJ2-2 | TRBV27 | few | TRBD1 | CASRGQGGSTGELFF | TGTGCCAGCAGAGGACAGGGGGGGAGCACCGGGGAGCTGTTTTTT
TRBJ1-6 | TRBV6-5 | - | TRBD1 | CASRQGAFYNSPLHF | TGTGCCTCGAGACAGGGGGCTTTCTATAATTCACCCCTCCACTTT
TRBJ2-7 | TRBV5-1 | once | - | CASSRDFSSYEQYF | TGCGCCAGCAGTCGGGACTTCTCCTCCTACGAGCAGTACTTC
TRBJ1-2 | TRBV5-8 | - | TRBD1 | CASEQTRGTGGIYGYTF | TGTGCCAGCGAGCAAACCCGAGGGACAGGGGGCATCTATGGCTACACCTTC
TRBJ2-5 | TRBV3-1/TRBV3-2 | - | - | CASSQRGTQGETQYF | TGTGCCAGCAGCCAACGGGGGACCCAGGGAGAGACCCAGTACTTC
TRBJ1-4 | TRBV2 | - | - | CASSGSVVFF | TGTGCCAGCAGTGGTTCGGTGGTGTTTTTT
TRBJ1-2 | TRBV6-6 | once | - | CASSSGDYGYTF | TGTGCCAGCAGCAGCGGGGACTATGGCTACACCTTC
TRBJ2-5 | TRBV7-8 | - | TRBD2 | CASSPRGAGGRTQYF | TGTGCCAGCAGTCCCCGTGGAGCGGGGGGTCGGACCCAGTACTTC
TRBJ2-1 | TRBV25-1 | once | TRBD2 | CASSRLAGGPWEQFF | TGTGCCAGCAGTAGACTAGCGGGAGGGCCTTGGGAGCAGTTCTTC
TRBJ2-1 | TRBV7-3 | - | TRBD2 | CASSPLAGVFNEQFF | TGTGCCAGCAGCCCCCTAGCGGGAGTGTTTAATGAGCAGTTCTTC
TRBJ1-5 | TRBV5-8 | - | - | CASNNQGNQPQHF | TGTGCCAGCAACAACCAGGGCAATCAGCCCCAGCATTTT
TRBJ1-1 | TRBV7-3 | - | - | CASSPGTPNTEAFF | TGTGCCAGCAGCCCCGGGACACCGAACACTGAAGCTTTCTTT
TRBJ2-1 | TRBV7-8 | - | - | CASSLRSFLLVPEQFF | TGTGCCAGCAGCTTACGAAGTTTTCTACTAGTCCCTGAGCAGTTCTTC
TRBJ2-1 | TRBV18 | - | - | CASSHPGSSYNEQFF | TGTGCCAGCTCACACCCGGGTAGCTCCTACAATGAGCAGTTCTTC
TRBJ1-1 | TRBV30 | - | - | CAWTVGTQMNTEAFF | TGTGCCTGGACAGTTGGTACACAAATGAACACTGAAGCTTTCTTT
TRBJ1-2 | TRBV5-1 | - | - | CASSGITGSAGYTF | TGCGCCAGCAGCGGCATCACGGGTTCGGCTGGCTACACCTTC
TRBJ1-4 | TRBV9 | - | TRBD1 | CASSAGQGDNKLFF | TGTGCCAGCAGCGCGGGACAGGGCGATAACAAACTGTTTTTT
TRBJ2-1 | TRBV4-1 | - | TRBD2 | CASSERLAGNEQFF | TGCGCCAGCAGCGAAAGACTAGCGGGGAATGAGCAGTTCTTC
TRBJ1-5 | TRBV10-1 | - | - | CASRGDGPQHF | TGCGCCAGCAGAGGGGATGGGCCCCAGCATTTT
TRBJ1-4 | TRBV7-9 | - | TRBD1 | CASTPGTGAEKLFF | TGTGCCAGCACCCCCGGGACAGGAGCTGAAAAACTGTTTTTT
TRBJ1-5 | TRBV30 | - | - | CAWSPAGRGNQPQHF | TGTGCCTGGTCACCTGCGGGGCGAGGCAATCAGCCCCAGCATTTT
TRBJ2-1 | TRBV2 | - | TRBD1 | CASSERQGVYNEQFF | TGTGCCAGCAGTGAAAGACAGGGGGTCTACAATGAGCAGTTCTTC
TRBJ1-5 | TRBV7-8 | - | - | CASSAYRVPLNQPQHF | TGTGCCAGCAGCGCCTACAGGGTGCCCCTAAATCAGCCCCAGCATTTT
TRBJ1-1 | TRBV2 | - | - | CASSEEGGAFF | TGTGCCAGCAGTGAAGAAGGGGGAGCTTTCTTT